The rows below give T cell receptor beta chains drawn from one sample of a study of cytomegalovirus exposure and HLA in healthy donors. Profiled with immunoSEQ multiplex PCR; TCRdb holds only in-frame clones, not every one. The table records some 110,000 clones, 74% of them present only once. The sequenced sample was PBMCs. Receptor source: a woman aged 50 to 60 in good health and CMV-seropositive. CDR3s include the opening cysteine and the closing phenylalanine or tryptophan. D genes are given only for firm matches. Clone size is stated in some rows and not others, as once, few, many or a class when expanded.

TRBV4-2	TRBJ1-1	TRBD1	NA	CASSQVGQGHTEAFF	TGTGCCAGCAGCCAAGTGGGACAGGGGCACACTGAAGCTTTCTTT
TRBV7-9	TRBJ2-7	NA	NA	CASASRGHSYEQYF	TGTGCCAGCGCTTCACGTGGACACAGCTACGAGCAGTACTTC
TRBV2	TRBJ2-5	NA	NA	CASIGVEPLGTQYF	TGTGCCAGCATCGGGGTTGAACCACTCGGGACCCAGTACTTC
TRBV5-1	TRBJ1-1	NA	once	CASSLATTVNTEAFF	TGCGCCAGCAGCTTGGCCACGACAGTGAACACTGAAGCTTTCTTT
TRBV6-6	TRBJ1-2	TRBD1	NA	CASSYSGGEGYGYTF	TGTGCCAGCAGCTACTCAGGGGGCGAGGGCTATGGCTACACCTTC
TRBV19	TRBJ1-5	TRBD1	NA	CASTVDRANQPQHF	TGTGCCAGTACCGTGGACAGGGCCAATCAGCCCCAGCATTTT
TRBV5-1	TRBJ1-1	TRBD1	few	CASSSGQGNTEAFF	TGCGCCAGCAGCTCCGGACAGGGTAACACTGAAGCTTTCTTT
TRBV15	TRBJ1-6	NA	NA	CATSKVRGHNSPLHF	TGTGCCACCAGCAAAGTTAGGGGCCATAATTCACCCCTCCACTTT
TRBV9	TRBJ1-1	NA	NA	CASSVVAGDSEAFF	TGTGCCAGCAGCGTAGTAGCGGGTGATTCTGAAGCTTTCTTT
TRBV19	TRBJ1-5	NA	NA	CASSIMSGQPQHF	TGTGCCAGTAGTATTATGTCCGGGCAGCCCCAGCATTTT
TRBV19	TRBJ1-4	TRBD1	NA	CASSTLPGQGTNEKLFF	TGTGCCAGTAGTACGCTACCGGGACAGGGAACAAATGAAAAACTGTTTTTT
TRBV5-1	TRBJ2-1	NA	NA	CASSFGLVQYNEQFF	TGCGCCAGCAGCTTCGGACTCGTGCAATACAATGAGCAGTTCTTC
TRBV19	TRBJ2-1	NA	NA	CASSIDPIGDSEREFF	TGTGCCAGTAGTATAGACCCCATAGGAGACAGTGAAAGAGAGTTCTTC
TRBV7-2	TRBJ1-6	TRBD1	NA	CASSPGQGGDKNSPLHF	TGTGCCAGCAGCCCGGGACAGGGTGGAGATAAGAATTCACCCCTCCACTTT